In this sample, the clone carrying this TCR beta chain turned up a few times. Antigen: not known. Each CDR3 protein is one row after TCRdb ran MiXCR on the reads. This table has around 300,000 distinct CDR3 sequences, just under 25% appearing once. Germline V gene lookup returns CDR1 SGHVS and CDR2 FNYEAQ. The CDR3 has 14 amino acids. V shed 3 bases, J shed 5 bases, and the junction held 1 base outside the gene matches. The data belong to a study of T cell repertoires in cytomegalovirus infection. Study summary: Recently identified HLA-C-restricted CMV epitopes were among the peptides used. Public signatures in TCR beta pointed to CMV infection and matching HLA type.

The receptor was derived from a human donor in good health (CMV status not recorded). Some clones in this sample may be carry-over from other donors' samples. Source: cultured PBMCs, taken from culture after CMV antigen stimulation. The chain is built from TRBV7-6 and TRBJ2-1; 10 bases agree with TRBD2. The CDR3 DNA reads TGTGCCAGCAGCTTTGGGACTAGCGACAATGAGCAGTTCTTC. Residues: CASSFGTSDNEQFF.